This passage covers 5 T cell receptor beta chains from one sample sequenced in a study of T cell changes during pregnancy in multiple sclerosis. Method: immunoSEQ multiplex PCR; TCRdb's copy keeps in-frame clones and lacks some. The profile covers over 45,000 clones, with less than 90% appearing a single time and about 0.41% taken by the ten largest. The material sequenced was CD4+ T cells from peripheral blood mononuclear cells, taken in the third trimester of pregnancy. Receptor source: a female donor with multiple sclerosis, enrolled in a pregnancy study.

This clone was seen a handful of times. This rearrangement joins TRBV6-1 to TRBJ1-1; 9 bases align to TRBD1. Germline V gene lookup returns CDR1 MNHNS and CDR2 SASEGT. The CDR3 sequence is 13 residues long. Germline trimming cut 5 bases from V and 4 bases from J; bases unmatched to any gene: 2. CDR3 sequence: CASSRTGVTEAFF. CDR3 DNA: TGTGCCAGCAGTCGGACAGGGGTCACTGAAGCTTTCTTT.

V gene TRBV7-2 combines with J gene TRBJ1-5; possible D gene TRBD1, 6 bases. From germline, CDR1 is SGHTA and CDR2 FQGNSA. The CDR3 length is 14 residues. Trimming took 5 bases from V and 5 from J, leaving 13 bases between them. In DNA form, the CDR3 reads TGTGCCAGCAGCCGGGGGGGGGCAGATCAGCCCCAGCATTTT. Amino acids: CASSRGGADQPQHF. Full variable domain (missing parts from reference TRBV7-2 and TRBJ1-5): GAGVSQSPSNKVTEKGKDVELRCDPISGHTALYWYRQSLGQGLEFLIYFQGNSAPDKSGLPSDRFSAERTGGSVSTLTIQRTQQEDSAVYLCASSRGGADQPQHFGDGTRLSIL.

The J gene is TRBJ2-5, the V gene TRBV4-2; D not certain. There are 13 residues in the CDR3. V lost 4 bases to trimming and J lost 7 bases, with 13 bases between them. The V gene's germline CDR1 is LGHNA and CDR2 YNFKEQ. The DNA of the CDR3 is TGTGCCAGCAGCCCAGGATCCTCTGGGACCCAGTACTTC. Its translation: CASSPGSSGTQYF.

V is TRBV5-1 and J is TRBJ2-2; D ambiguous. CDR3 length: 13 amino acids. Germline lookup yields CDR1 SGHRS and CDR2 YFSETQ. Trimming stripped 0 bases from V and 9 bases from J, with 9 bases between. CDR3 bases: TGCGCCAGCAGCTTGGATCAAGAGTGGGAGCTGTTTTTT. Translating it yields CASSLDQEWELFF.

The genes are TRBV19 and TRBJ2-2; maybe TRBD2 (5 bases). Trimming cost V 10 bases and J 0 bases, with 15 bases left between them. This CDR3 contains 15 residues. Germline assignment: CDR1 LNHDA and CDR2 SQIVND (reference sequence). This CDR3 reads CATLEGPANTGELFF. The CDR3 nucleotides are TGTGCCACCTTAGAGGGCCCTGCGAACACCGGGGAGCTGTTTTTT.